A single sample gave rise to the 27 T cell receptor beta chains below, sequenced in a study of CD8 T cells in Susac syndrome. An input of about 0.5 to 1 ug of RNA was subjected to reverse transcription using random hexamers. TCRdb itself ran the immunoSEQ multiplex PCR reads through MiXCR, one entry per CDR3 protein. The table shows about 47,000 distinct CDR3 sequences, with 80% to 95% occurring only once. The sample taken for sequencing was CD8+ T cells from PBMCs. These receptors were obtained from a human donor in good health.

This chain uses TRBV10-3 with TRBJ2-1; 7 bases are a match to TRBD2. The germline CDR1 and CDR2 sequences are ENHRY and SYGVKD. V gave up 0 bases and J gave up 5 bases; unmatched junction bases: 10. This CDR3 comprises 17 residues. In DNA, the CDR3 is TGTGCCATCAGTGAGTCCCGGGCTAGCGGAGATAACAATGAGCAGTTCTTC. Protein product: CAISESRASGDNNEQFF.

The DNA for the CDR3 is TGTGCCAGCAGCTTTGACAGGCCCTACGAGCAGTACTTC. This translates into CASSFDRPYEQYF. The gene calls are TRBV5-4 and TRBJ2-7; possible D gene TRBD1, 6 bases. In germline, CDR1 is SGHNT, CDR2 YYREEE (reference sequence). Trimming cost V 2 bases and J 2 bases, with 8 bases left between them. The CDR3 has 13 residues.

V is TRBV4-3 and J is TRBJ2-7; perhaps TRBD1 as D (6 bases). Looked up from germline, CDR1 is LGHNA and CDR2 is YSLEER. CDR3 length: 16 residues. The V end lost 0 bases, the J end lost 2 bases, and 14 bases lay between the germline ends. Written as DNA, the CDR3 is TGCGCCAGCAGCCAAGAGAACAGGGTCCCAACCTACGAGCAGTACTTC. It yields the protein CASSQENRVPTYEQYF.

The V and J genes are TRBV5-1 and TRBJ1-1; D ambiguous. The CDR3 totals 14 residues. Looked up from germline, CDR1 is SGHRS and CDR2 is YFSETQ. With 0 bases removed from V and 1 base from J, the gap between germline ends came to 7 bases. For the CDR3, the DNA is TGCGCCAGCAGCTTGGACCCCCGGAACACTGAAGCTTTCTTT. Amino acids: CASSLDPRNTEAFF. The variable domain in full, completed from reference TRBV5-1 and TRBJ1-1, reads KAGVTQTPRYLIKTRGQQVTLSCSPISGHRSVSWYQQTPGQGLQFLFEYFSETQRNKGNFPGRFSGRQFSNSRSEMNVSTLELGDSALYLCASSLDPRNTEAFFGQGTRLTVV.

The chain couples TRBV7-9 to TRBJ2-7, with TRBD2 identical over 10 bases. Looked up from germline, CDR1 is SEHNR and CDR2 is FQNEAQ (reference sequence). The V and J ends lost 4 bases and 6 bases, in that order; junction bases with no gene match: 6. The CDR3 sequence is 14 residues long. Here the CDR3 reads CASSSTSGTREQYF. Here the CDR3 DNA reads TGTGCCAGCAGCTCCACTAGCGGGACCCGCGAGCAGTACTTC.

The sample holds one count of this clonotype. CDR3: CASLLRNTEAFF. The CDR3 DNA reads as TGTGCCAGCCTCCTCAGGAACACTGAAGCTTTCTTT. The V gene is TRBV2, the J gene TRBJ1-1; D remains ambiguous. Trimming removed 8 bases at V and 1 base at J, with 8 bases between. Germline CDR1 and CDR2: SNHLY and FYNNEI. There are 12 residues in the CDR3.

This clonotype was counted a few times. The gene calls are TRBV25-1 and TRBJ2-7, with D possibly TRBD2 on 6 matching bases. Trimming left V 4 bases short and J 2 bases short, with 9 bases between. Germline V lookup: CDR1 MGHDK, CDR2 SYGVNS. The CDR3 runs to 13 residues. The CDR3 region is CASSGAGTYEQYF. Written as DNA, the CDR3 is TGTGCCAGCAGTGGAGCGGGTACCTACGAGCAGTACTTC.

The rearrangement joins TRBV29-1 to TRBJ2-1; a weak D match, TRBD2 (5 bases). The V end was cut by 2 bases, the J end by 7 bases, with 15 bases between. Germline values: CDR1 SQVTM, CDR2 ANQGSEA. The CDR3 spans 14 residues. CDR3 DNA: TGCAGCGTTGAATTCCTCCTCCGAGGGAATGAGCAGTTCTTC. Translating it yields CSVEFLLRGNEQFF.

This rearrangement joins TRBV11-2 to TRBJ2-5; 10 bases line up with TRBD2. The germline CDR1 and CDR2 sequences are SGHAT and FQNNGV. J lost 3 bases, V lost 0 bases, and 7 bases had no gene match. The CDR3 has 17 amino acids. The CDR3 DNA reads as TGTGCCAGCAGCTTAGATCCCCGGCTAGCGGGGGAAGAGACCCAGTACTTC. Its translation: CASSLDPRLAGEETQYF.

The chain carries TRBV4-1 and TRBJ2-1; 11 nucleotides agree with TRBD2. The trim removed 1 base at V and 6 bases at J, leaving 14 bases unmatched. The germline CDR1 and CDR2 sequences are MGHRA and YSYEKL. This CDR3 spans 19 amino acids. Written as DNA, the CDR3 is TGCGCCAGCAGCCAAGTGAGCCTGGCTAGCGGGGGGTATTTCAATGAGCAGTTCTTC. It codes for CASSQVSLASGGYFNEQFF.

The chain employs TRBV18 and TRBJ2-1, with D possibly being TRBD2 (6 bases). V gave up 0 bases and J gave up 10 bases, with 16 bases separating them. This CDR3 comprises 15 residues. Germline V CDR1 and CDR2: KGHSH, LQKENI. DNA for the CDR3: TGTGCCAGCTCACCACCGGGGACGCGGGCGGGGGAGCAGTTCTTC. It yields the protein CASSPPGTRAGEQFF.

This chain joins TRBV5-5 and TRBJ1-1; TRBD1 might be the D (6 bases). The CDR3 sequence is 14 residues long. Germline CDR1 and CDR2: SGHKS and YYEKEE (reference sequence). The V end lost 3 bases, the J end lost 2 bases, and 11 bases lay between the germline ends. The CDR3 spells CASSWTDINTEAFF. CDR3 sequence (DNA): TGTGCCAGCAGCTGGACAGATATTAACACTGAAGCTTTCTTT.

The genes are TRBV27 and TRBJ1-5, with D perhaps TRBD1 (5 bases). The CDR3 consists of 14 residues. CDR1 and CDR2 (germline): MNHEY, SMNVEV (reference sequence). V lost 2 bases and J lost 5, with 10 bases in between. This CDR3 reads CASSLVGGDQPQHF. CDR3 bases: TGTGCCAGCAGTTTAGTGGGGGGTGATCAGCCCCAGCATTTT.

The chain employs TRBV6-5 and TRBJ2-4; the D is unclear. Trimming removed 6 bases at V and 8 bases at J, with 17 bases between. Germline values: CDR1 MNHEY, CDR2 SVGAGI. This CDR3 contains 14 residues. The CDR3 DNA reads as TGTGCCAGCAGCCCCTGGTTCGACCCGGACATTCAGTACTTC. Translated, it gives CASSPWFDPDIQYF.

V and J are TRBV3-1 and TRBJ2-1; 8 positions match TRBD2. Germline values: CDR1 LGHDT, CDR2 YNNKEL (reference sequence). This CDR3 has 15 residues. Trimming took 0 bases from V and 5 from J; bases not matched to a gene: 3. This CDR3 is CASSQDQRGHNEQFF. The CDR3, as DNA: TGTGCCAGCAGCCAAGATCAGCGGGGGCACAATGAGCAGTTCTTC.

The CDR3 is CASSFRVTYEQYF. DNA for the CDR3: TGTGCCAGCAGCTTCAGGGTAACCTACGAGCAGTACTTC. The rearrangement uses TRBV7-9 and TRBJ2-7; possible D gene TRBD1, 5 bases. Germline loops: CDR1 SEHNR, CDR2 FQNEAQ (reference sequence). The CDR3 has 13 amino acids. V was clipped by 3 bases and J by 2 bases, with 8 bases between them.

As DNA, the CDR3 is TGTGCCAGCGGCCCAGGGTATAATAGCGGGAGGAAGGGGTACAATGAGCAGTTCTTC. Protein product: CASGPGYNSGRKGYNEQFF. The chain carries TRBV28 and TRBJ2-1; TRBD2 matches 10 bases. Per the germline V gene, CDR1 is MDHEN and CDR2 is SYDVKM. The CDR3 covers 19 residues. With 8 bases clipped from V and 4 bases from J, the junction kept 20 bases outside the gene matches.

V and J are TRBV12-3 or TRBV12-4 and TRBJ2-7, with no clear D. This CDR3 comprises 14 residues. V shed 6 bases and J shed 3 bases, with 15 bases lying between them. CDR3 nucleotide sequence: TGTGCCAGCAGCCCTTACGACTCCGGCTACGAGCAGTACTTC. Amino acid sequence: CASSPYDSGYEQYF.

The chain is built from TRBV4-1 and TRBJ1-2; weak D call: TRBD1 (6 bases). The V gene lost 0 bases and the J gene lost 8 bases, with 16 bases spanning the gap. The CDR3 is made up of 15 amino acids. Germline V lookup: CDR1 MGHRA, CDR2 YSYEKL. DNA for the CDR3: TGCGCCAGCAGCCAAGACGGACAGCCACTGGGAGGCTACACCTTC. Amino acids: CASSQDGQPLGGYTF.

This rearrangement joins TRBV27 to TRBJ2-2; TRBD1 aligns across 8 bases. Per germline, CDR1 MNHEY and CDR2 SMNVEV (reference sequence). CDR3 size: 16 residues. V trimming: 4 bases; J trimming: 7 bases; junction bases outside the gene matches: 11. CDR3 amino acids: CASSSRTGTLDGELFF. In DNA, the CDR3 is TGTGCCAGCAGTTCGCGGACAGGGACTCTGGACGGGGAGCTGTTTTTT.

In DNA, the CDR3 is TGTGCCAGCAGTCCCGGAGGAGCGGGAGGGCTTGAGCAGTTCTTC. This encodes CASSPGGAGGLEQFF. V is TRBV6-4 and J is TRBJ2-1, with TRBD2 matching 10 bases. V lost 5 bases to trimming and J lost 9 bases; unmatched junction nucleotides: 10. The CDR3 loop spans 15 amino acids. Germline V gene data show CDR1 as MRHNA and CDR2 as SNTAGT.

This chain connects TRBV20-1 to TRBJ1-5; D gene unclear. V shed 5 bases and J shed 7 bases, with 18 bases lying between them. CDR1 and CDR2 (germline): DFQATT, SNEGSKA (reference sequence). The CDR3 spans 14 residues. DNA of the CDR3: TGCAGTGCTGCACACTTACTGGGAATGCAGCCCCAGCATTTT. This translates into CSAAHLLGMQPQHF.

This chain connects TRBV7-9 to TRBJ2-7; 8 bases are a match to TRBD2. Germline V CDR1 and CDR2: SEHNR, FQNEAQ (reference sequence). This CDR3 spans 15 amino acids. V trimming: 2 bases; J trimming: 4 bases; junction bases outside the gene matches: 7. The CDR3 DNA reads TGTGCCAGCAGCTTATTTTCCGGGAGGGTGTACGAGCAGTACTTC. Its translation is CASSLFSGRVYEQYF. Supplemented by reference TRBV7-9 and TRBJ2-7, the full variable domain reads DTGVSQNPRHKITKRGQNVTFRCDPISEHNRLYWYRQTLGQGPEFLTYFQNEAQLEKSRLLSDRFSAERPKGSFSTLEIQRTEQGDSAMYLCASSLFSGRVYEQYFGPGTRLTVT.

V gene TRBV29-1 combines with J gene TRBJ1-2; D call uncertain. This CDR3 region has 15 residues. Germline CDR1 is SQVTM and CDR2 is ANQGSEA. V lost 7 bases and J lost 6, with 24 bases in between. CDR3 sequence reads: CSGWDINYGMDGYTF. DNA of the CDR3: TGCAGCGGTTGGGATATAAATTACGGGATGGATGGCTACACCTTC.

The chain recombines TRBV25-1 with TRBJ1-1; D is unresolved. The CDR3 spans 13 residues. Germline CDR1 and CDR2: MGHDK and SYGVNS. V lost 0 bases and J 7 bases, leaving 9 bases between the germline ends. The CDR3 reads CASSEYNSGEAFF. Here the CDR3 DNA reads TGTGCCAGCAGTGAATATAATAGTGGTGAAGCTTTCTTT.

The chain is built from TRBV2 and TRBJ2-1; unclear D gene. Germline lookup yields CDR1 SNHLY and CDR2 FYNNEI. This CDR3 is 10 amino acids long. Trimming pared 4 bases from V and 10 bases from J, leaving 5 bases between. DNA for the CDR3: TGTGCCAGCAGTGTCCGGGAGCAGTTCTTC. It translates to CASSVREQFF.

The J gene is TRBJ2-5, the V gene TRBV29-1, with 9 bases lining up with TRBD2. There are 16 residues in the CDR3. V lost 0 bases to trimming and J lost 5 bases; unmatched junction nucleotides: 10. Germline lookup yields CDR1 SQVTM and CDR2 ANQGSEA. CDR3 coding DNA: TGCAGCGTTGAAGATGGTGGTCTAGCGGGATTGGAGACCCAGTACTTC. Protein product: CSVEDGGLAGLETQYF.